These T cell receptor beta chains were read from a single sample in a study of cytomegalovirus exposure and HLA in healthy donors. Sequencing was performed with immunoSEQ multiplex PCR; in TCRdb, only in-frame clones are kept and a portion is missing. This table holds fewer than 200,000 clones, 65% to 90% found once. Sequenced sample: PBMCs. The receptors were gathered from a man aged 50-60 years in good health and CMV-seropositive. Each CDR3 is given with its conserved first and last residue. The order of the fields is CDR3 DNA, CDR3 protein, D gene, clone size, J gene, V gene. The D gene is left open where the match is weak. A row's size may be missing; if present it is once, few, many or a size class.

cdr3_nt: TGTGCCAGCAGTTACGGGCAGGGGAGCTACGAGCAGTACTTC
cdr3_aa: CASSYGQGSYEQYF
d_call: -
clone_size: -
j_call: TRBJ2-7
v_call: TRBV6-6

cdr3_nt: TGTGCCAGCAGCCCCGATTCGTTCGGACTAGGAGAGACCCAGTACTTC
cdr3_aa: CASSPDSFGLGETQYF
d_call: TRBD2
clone_size: -
j_call: TRBJ2-5
v_call: TRBV14

cdr3_nt: TGTGCCAGCAGCTTCACCGGGACTGGGAATGGCTACACCTTC
cdr3_aa: CASSFTGTGNGYTF
d_call: -
clone_size: few
j_call: TRBJ1-2
v_call: TRBV13

cdr3_nt: TGTGCCAGTACGGCAGAGAGACACATCTATGGCTACACCTTC
cdr3_aa: CASTAERHIYGYTF
d_call: -
clone_size: -
j_call: TRBJ1-2
v_call: TRBV6-1

cdr3_nt: TGCGCCAGCAGCCGACCGTCCGGGAGGGGCACAGATACGCAGTATTTT
cdr3_aa: CASSRPSGRGTDTQYF
d_call: TRBD2
clone_size: -
j_call: TRBJ2-3
v_call: TRBV23-1

cdr3_nt: TGTGCCAGCAGCAAAGAAGCTGCGACTAGCGCAACCCAAGAGACCCAGTACTTC
cdr3_aa: CASSKEAATSATQETQYF
d_call: -
clone_size: -
j_call: TRBJ2-5
v_call: TRBV21-1

cdr3_nt: TGTGCCAGCAGCCCTGATTTAAGCGGGGGAAACACCGGGGAGCTGTTTTTT
cdr3_aa: CASSPDLSGGNTGELFF
d_call: TRBD2
clone_size: once
j_call: TRBJ2-2
v_call: TRBV7-3

cdr3_nt: TGTGCCAGCAGCTTGGTTTGGGACAGCTCCTACGAGCAGTACTTC
cdr3_aa: CASSLVWDSSYEQYF
d_call: TRBD1
clone_size: -
j_call: TRBJ2-7
v_call: TRBV7-9

cdr3_nt: TGCGCCAGCAGCCCGGGACAGACTTACGAGCAGTACTTC
cdr3_aa: CASSPGQTYEQYF
d_call: TRBD1
clone_size: -
j_call: TRBJ2-7
v_call: TRBV5-1

cdr3_nt: TGTGCCAGCAGCTTAGGTGCAACTAGCGGGGATCCCTACGAGCAGTACTTC
cdr3_aa: CASSLGATSGDPYEQYF
d_call: TRBD2
clone_size: -
j_call: TRBJ2-7
v_call: TRBV7-9

cdr3_nt: TGTGCCAGCACCCCGGGGGGTTGGGGGACCGGGGAGCTGTTTTTT
cdr3_aa: CASTPGGWGTGELFF
d_call: TRBD2
clone_size: -
j_call: TRBJ2-2
v_call: TRBV6-6

cdr3_nt: TGTGCCAGCAGTTTGGGGGGACAGGAGTATGGCTACACCTTC
cdr3_aa: CASSLGGQEYGYTF
d_call: TRBD1
clone_size: -
j_call: TRBJ1-2
v_call: TRBV28

cdr3_nt: TGCGCCAGCAGCCCGCAGTATATGGAGTACAATGAGCAGTTCTTC
cdr3_aa: CASSPQYMEYNEQFF
d_call: -
clone_size: few
j_call: TRBJ2-1
v_call: TRBV4-1

cdr3_nt: TGCGCCAGCAGCCAAGATTTTTCGGGAACTGCCCGTACGCAGTATTTT
cdr3_aa: CASSQDFSGTARTQYF
d_call: -
clone_size: -
j_call: TRBJ2-3
v_call: TRBV4-3

cdr3_nt: TGTGCCAGCAGCCCGGGACAGCTTCCCTACGAGCAGTACTTC
cdr3_aa: CASSPGQLPYEQYF
d_call: TRBD1
clone_size: -
j_call: TRBJ2-7
v_call: TRBV7-9

cdr3_nt: TGTGCCAGCAGTTTTTTGGCGGAAGAGACCCAGTACTTC
cdr3_aa: CASSFLAEETQYF
d_call: -
clone_size: -
j_call: TRBJ2-5
v_call: TRBV27

cdr3_nt: TGTGCCAGCTCACCCAGCGAAGCGGTGGCAGGAAACACCATATATTTT
cdr3_aa: CASSPSEAVAGNTIYF
d_call: -
clone_size: -
j_call: TRBJ1-3
v_call: TRBV18

cdr3_nt: TGTGCCAGCAGTTTATCGCGGGCAGACGGTGGCTACACCTTC
cdr3_aa: CASSLSRADGGYTF
d_call: -
clone_size: -
j_call: TRBJ1-2
v_call: TRBV27

cdr3_nt: TGCGCCAGCAGCCAAGAAATTGGGGAGGTAGCCAAAAACATTCAGTACTTC
cdr3_aa: CASSQEIGEVAKNIQYF
d_call: -
clone_size: -
j_call: TRBJ2-4
v_call: TRBV4-3

cdr3_nt: TGTGCCAGCAGCTTAGAATCGGGTTCCTACAATGAGCAGTTCTTC
cdr3_aa: CASSLESGSYNEQFF
d_call: -
clone_size: -
j_call: TRBJ2-1
v_call: TRBV7-2

cdr3_nt: TGTGCCAGCAGCTTTGGAGTAGCAACTAATGAAAAACTGTTTTTT
cdr3_aa: CASSFGVATNEKLFF
d_call: -
clone_size: -
j_call: TRBJ1-4
v_call: TRBV5-4

cdr3_nt: TGCGCCAGCAGCGCTGGAGACAGGGGAATTTTAACTAATGAAAAACTGTTTTTT
cdr3_aa: CASSAGDRGILTNEKLFF
d_call: TRBD1
clone_size: -
j_call: TRBJ1-4
v_call: TRBV9

cdr3_nt: TGCGCCAGCAGCCCGGGACAGGGGGGGAAAGATCAGCCCCAGCATTTT
cdr3_aa: CASSPGQGGKDQPQHF
d_call: TRBD1
clone_size: -
j_call: TRBJ1-5
v_call: TRBV5-1

cdr3_nt: TGTGCCAGCAGCTTATATAGCACAGATACGCAGTATTTT
cdr3_aa: CASSLYSTDTQYF
d_call: -
clone_size: once
j_call: TRBJ2-3
v_call: TRBV5-4

cdr3_nt: TGTGCCAGTACCCCTCTCCCGGGACAGGGGGGGAACGAGCAGTTCTTC
cdr3_aa: CASTPLPGQGGNEQFF
d_call: TRBD1
clone_size: -
j_call: TRBJ2-1
v_call: TRBV19

cdr3_nt: TGTGCCAGCAGCTGGGGACAGGGGAATGAGCAGTTCTTC
cdr3_aa: CASSWGQGNEQFF
d_call: TRBD1
clone_size: -
j_call: TRBJ2-1
v_call: TRBV7-9

cdr3_nt: TGTGCCAGTAGTATAGCCGGACTCGCGGGAAACTATGGCTACACCTTC
cdr3_aa: CASSIAGLAGNYGYTF
d_call: -
clone_size: -
j_call: TRBJ1-2
v_call: TRBV19

cdr3_nt: TGTGCCACCTCGCCGAGCATCTACACAGATACGCAGTATTTT
cdr3_aa: CATSPSIYTDTQYF
d_call: -
clone_size: -
j_call: TRBJ2-3
v_call: TRBV10-3